The 23 T cell receptor beta chains reported below all come from one sample, sequenced in a study of Graves' ophthalmopathy and Graves' hyperthyroidism. Amplification targeted the TCR beta CDR3 regions, with RNA transcripts as the source material. After a first-round RT-PCR with HTBI primers, a second-round multiplex PCR was run. From the multiplex PCR reads, TCRdb called clonotypes with MiXCR, one entry per CDR3 protein. Among 200,000 to 250,000 distinct CDR3 sequences listed, roughly 21% were seen once. The specimen was peripheral blood. The receptors were gathered from a woman aged 45-65 years with Graves' ophthalmopathy.

This clonotype was counted at least ten times. V usage is TRBV2 and J usage is TRBJ2-7, with unresolved D. Germline V gene lookup returns CDR1 SNHLY and CDR2 FYNNEI. The CDR3 runs 12 residues. V lost 6 bases, J lost 4 bases, and 10 bases lay in between. The CDR3 sequence: CASRLGIYEQYF. CDR3 nucleotides: TGTGCCAGCAGGCTTGGGATATACGAGCAGTACTTC.

This clonotype was seen repeatedly, ten times or more. This chain connects TRBV27 to TRBJ2-7; perhaps D is TRBD1 or TRBD2 (5 bases each). Germline V CDR1 and CDR2: MNHEY, SMNVEV (reference sequence). V was pared by 9 bases and J by 3 bases, with 12 bases between. The CDR3 consists of 12 residues. The CDR3, as DNA: TGTGCCAGTCGGGACCCAGTCTACGAGCAGTACTTC. Translating gives CASRDPVYEQYF.

This clonotype was counted ten times or more. The V call is TRBV28, the J call TRBJ2-7; D is uncertain. The CDR3 runs 17 residues. The V end was cut by 2 bases, the J end by 0 bases, with 17 bases between. Germline assignment: CDR1 MDHEN and CDR2 SYDVKM. The CDR3 here is CASSLAVPVYSSYEQYF. The CDR3 nucleotides are TGTGCCAGCAGTTTAGCGGTACCCGTATACAGCTCCTACGAGCAGTACTTC.

This clonotype was counted many times. J is TRBJ2-5 and V is TRBV2; D is unresolved. CDR3 length: 16 amino acids. V lost 3 bases to trimming and J lost 3 bases, with 17 bases between them. Germline-derived CDR1 and CDR2 are SNHLY and FYNNEI. CDR3 bases: TGTGCCAGCAGTGATCTCTCGGTCAGGAGAAAAGAGACCCAGTACTTC. It yields the protein CASSDLSVRRKETQYF.

This rearrangement joins TRBV30 to TRBJ2-2; D possibly matches TRBD1 or TRBD2 (5 bases each). The CDR3 extends over 17 amino acids. Trimming removed 0 bases from V and 5 bases from J, with 19 bases in between. The V gene's germline CDR1 is GTSNPN and CDR2 SVGIG (reference sequence). The CDR3 sequence: CAWSVRRGHSVTGELFF. DNA for the CDR3: TGTGCCTGGAGTGTACGTCGGGGCCACTCTGTGACCGGGGAGCTGTTTTTT.

In regard to this clonotype: The conserved phenylalanine or tryptophan is not found at the CDR3 terminus, so this likely reflects a read error. It is unclear where the CDR3 begins or ends on the DNA, so no DNA is shown, and the CDR3 is as TCRdb lists it. The rearrangement joins TRBV28 to TRBJ2-7; the table gives TRBD1 as D, unverified against the DNA. Germline CDR1 is MDHEN and CDR2 is SYDVKM. Termini included, the CDR3 measures 9 amino acids. CDR3 sequence: CASSFGARG.

V usage is TRBV5-1 and J usage is TRBJ2-7; D unresolved. From germline, CDR1 is SGHRS and CDR2 YFSETQ. V was clipped by 1 base and J by 6 bases, with 11 bases between them. The CDR3 spans 13 residues. Here the CDR3 DNA reads TGCGCCAGCAGCTTGCAAAGCTTAGGCGAGCAGTACTTC. Amino acid sequence: CASSLQSLGEQYF.

The J gene is TRBJ2-5, the V gene TRBV27; no clear D. CDR1 and CDR2 (germline): MNHEY, SMNVEV (reference sequence). V was pared by 3 bases and J by 4 bases, with 9 bases between. This CDR3 contains 13 residues. CDR3 protein: CASSLLGLETQYF. The CDR3 DNA reads as TGTGCCAGCAGTTTGTTGGGATTAGAGACCCAGTACTTC.

The chain carries TRBV7-2 and TRBJ1-1, with TRBD1 matching 7 bases. V dropped 4 bases and J dropped 10; count of bases not matched to a gene: 9. Germline V gene data show CDR1 as SGHTA and CDR2 as FQGNSA. The CDR3 length is 13 residues. CDR3 DNA sequence: TGTGCCAGCAGCTCCACTCTCTCAGGGGGAGCTTTCTTT. Its translation is CASSSTLSGGAFF.

This clonotype was observed many times. The chain employs TRBV7-2 and TRBJ1-2; TRBD1 is a possible D gene (6 bases). The CDR3 extends over 13 amino acids. Germline CDR1 reads SGHTA; CDR2 reads FQGNSA. Trimming removed 9 bases from V and 7 bases from J, with 18 bases in between. The CDR3 spells CARPMAGGLGYTF. Here the CDR3 DNA reads TGTGCCAGGCCAATGGCGGGGGGCCTTGGCTACACCTTC.

The chain employs TRBV5-1 and TRBJ2-5; 8 bases align to TRBD2. Germline V CDR1 and CDR2: SGHRS, YFSETQ. The CDR3 spans 15 residues. Unmatched junction bases numbered 8, after V lost 0 bases and J lost 7 bases. CDR3 region: CASSLEGLGSGTQYF. The CDR3 DNA reads TGCGCCAGCAGCTTGGAGGGACTAGGCAGTGGGACCCAGTACTTC.

This clonotype showed up many times. The chain recombines TRBV4-1 with TRBJ2-7, with 9 bases lining up with TRBD2. In germline, CDR1 is MGHRA, CDR2 YSYEKL. The J segment lost 4 bases and the V segment lost 6 bases, leaving 10 bases of the junction unmatched. The CDR3 has 15 amino acids. The CDR3 here is CASRLKLSGSYEQYF. DNA of the CDR3: TGCGCCAGCAGATTAAAACTTAGCGGGAGTTACGAGCAGTACTTC.

This clonotype was found many times. J is TRBJ1-2 and V is TRBV5-1; D remains ambiguous. V lost 5 bases to trimming and J lost 7 bases, with 15 bases between them. The germline V gene has CDR1 SGHRS and CDR2 YFSETQ. This CDR3 has 13 residues. CDR3 region: CASRRDGSGGYTF. In nucleotides, the CDR3 is TGCGCCAGCAGACGGGATGGGAGTGGTGGCTACACCTTC.

This clonotype was recorded at least ten times. This chain links TRBV6-5 with TRBJ2-7; 7 nucleotides match TRBD1. The CDR3 is made up of 14 amino acids. Trimming removed 1 base from V and 4 bases from J; junction bases left unmatched: 4. The germline CDR1 and CDR2 sequences are MNHEY and SVGAGI. The CDR3 protein is CASSYWDRNYEQYF. The DNA for the CDR3 is TGTGCCAGCAGTTACTGGGACAGAAATTACGAGCAGTACTTC.

This clonotype was counted only a few times. A junction end diverges from the germline sequence, so it may reflect a read error. The chain uses TRBV28 and TRBJ2-5, with 10 positions matching TRBD1. There are 15 residues in the CDR3. Germline V gene data show CDR1 as MDHEN and CDR2 as SYDVKM. The CDR3 DNA reads as TGTGCCAGCAGTGGAACCGGGACAGGGGCCCCGGTTTCGTGGTTC. Residues: CASSGTGTGAPVSWF.

Many counts were recorded for this clonotype. This chain uses TRBV12-5 with TRBJ1-1; the D is unclear. There are 13 residues in the CDR3. Trimming shortened V by 5 bases and J by 6 bases, and 13 bases separated the two germline ends. From germline, CDR1 is LGHNT and CDR2 FRNRAP. The CDR3 sequence is CASGNPPDAEAFF. For the CDR3, the DNA is TGTGCTAGTGGTAACCCGCCGGACGCTGAAGCTTTCTTT. The full variable domain, completed using reference TRBV12-5 and TRBJ1-1, is DARVTQTPRHKVTEMGQEVTMRCQPILGHNTVFWYRQTMMQGLELLAYFRNRAPLDDSGMPKDRFSAEMPDATLATLKIQPSEPRDSAVYFCASGNPPDAEAFFGQGTRLTVV.

Many counts were recorded for this clonotype. The J gene is TRBJ1-2, the V gene TRBV5-4, with a tentative D call TRBD1 (5 bases). Germline assignment: CDR1 SGHNT and CDR2 YYREEE (reference sequence). V lost 0 bases and J 3 bases, leaving 24 bases between the germline ends. This CDR3 is built from 19 residues. This CDR3 is CASSLEWDGNPLVDYGYTF. CDR3 DNA: TGTGCCAGCAGCTTGGAATGGGACGGAAATCCCCTCGTCGACTATGGCTACACCTTC.

This clonotype was seen many times. The genes are TRBV28 and TRBJ1-5; 8 bases match TRBD1. J lost 7 bases, V lost 6 bases, and 11 bases had no gene match. The CDR3 loop spans 15 amino acids. Germline V CDR1 and CDR2: MDHEN, SYDVKM. The CDR3 loop reads CASSLGQGFRQPQHF. For the CDR3, the DNA is TGTGCCAGCAGCCTTGGACAGGGCTTTAGGCAGCCCCAGCATTTT. Based on the CDR3 plus reference TRBV28 and TRBJ1-5, the full variable domain is DVKVTQSSRYLVKRTGEKVFLECVQDMDHENMFWYRQDPGLGLRLIYFSYDVKMKEKGDIPEGYSVSREKKERFSLILESASTNQTSMYLCASSLGQGFRQPQHFGDGTRLSIL.

Many counts were recorded for this clonotype. This sequence joins TRBV6-1 and TRBJ1-2, with 8 bases lining up with TRBD1. Germline V gene data show CDR1 as MNHNS and CDR2 as SASEGT. The CDR3 is 13 residues long. V lost 6 bases and J lost 10; bases outside the gene matches: 10. For the CDR3, the DNA is TGTGCCAGCAGAAAGGGACAGGTGGTATTCTACACCTTC. Its protein is CASRKGQVVFYTF.

This clonotype was counted between two and nine times. The J gene is TRBJ2-2, the V gene TRBV6-2 or TRBV6-3; D is undetermined. Trimming shortened V by 4 bases and J by 3 bases, and 9 bases separated the two germline ends. Germline lookup yields CDR1 MNHEY and CDR2 SVGEGT. The CDR3 loop spans 14 amino acids. The chain's CDR3 is CASSFSTDTGELFF. CDR3 nucleotide sequence: TGTGCCAGCAGTTTTAGCACGGACACCGGGGAGCTGTTTTTT.

Ten or more counts support this clonotype. This chain links TRBV24-1 with TRBJ2-7; perhaps TRBD2 as D (6 bases). The CDR3 is 12 residues long. Germline lookup yields CDR1 KGHDR and CDR2 SFDVKD. The ends were cut back, 8 bases at V and 0 bases at J, with 7 bases in the middle. CDR3: CATTGSSYEQYF. The CDR3 DNA reads as TGTGCCACCACCGGGAGCTCCTACGAGCAGTACTTC.

The chain links TRBV16 to TRBJ2-7, with a weak D call TRBD1 (6 bases). The V gene's germline CDR1 is KGHSY and CDR2 FQNENV. V was clipped by 2 bases and J by 7 bases, with 12 bases between them. The CDR3 consists of 13 residues. CDR3 DNA: TGTGCCAGCAGCCAACTAGACAGGTATGAGCAGTACTTC. This sequence encodes CASSQLDRYEQYF. The whole variable domain, remainder taken from reference TRBV16 and TRBJ2-7, is GEEVAQTPKHLVRGEGQKAKLYCAPIKGHSYVFWYQQVLKNEFKFLISFQNENVFDETGMPKERFSAKCLPNSPCSLEIQATKLEDSAVYFCASSQLDRYEQYFGPGTRLTVT.

This chain connects TRBV28 to TRBJ1-5; 11 bases are shared with TRBD1. V was pared by 5 bases and J by 3 bases, with 6 bases of the junction left unmatched. From germline, CDR1 is MDHEN and CDR2 SYDVKM. The CDR3 extends over 16 amino acids. CDR3 sequence (DNA): TGTGCCAGCAGTCCGGGGACAGGGGGTTTCAATCAGCCCCAGCATTTT. Amino acid sequence: CASSPGTGGFNQPQHF.